The T cell receptor beta chain under discussion was sequenced for a study of T cell responses to AZD1222 COVID-19 vaccine. Study as a whole: Doses given second, at about 4 or about 12 weeks, were pooled. Study-level results: Donors were largely white British and mainly female; clonal diversity was possibly underestimated. Spike-specific TCR breadth and depth grew following two AZD1222 doses.

Points on this clone: Its specificity is unknown.

Trimming removed 5 bases from V and 6 bases from J, with 11 bases in between. The CDR3 is 14 residues long. The V gene's germline CDR1 is SGHTA and CDR2 FQGTGA. The method was immunoSEQ multiplex PCR; TCRdb's version includes in-frame clones alone and lacks a portion of them. In the table there are around 99,000 clones, around 94% of which are singletons. The receptor comes from an adult in good health. The rearrangement uses TRBV7-3 and TRBJ1-6; the D is unclear. Sequencing was performed on peripheral blood, taken on day 0 of AZD1222 vaccination. The CDR3 bases are TGTGCCAGCAGCGAAAGCGGTCGTAATTCACCCCTCCACTTT. It is translated as CASSESGRNSPLHF.